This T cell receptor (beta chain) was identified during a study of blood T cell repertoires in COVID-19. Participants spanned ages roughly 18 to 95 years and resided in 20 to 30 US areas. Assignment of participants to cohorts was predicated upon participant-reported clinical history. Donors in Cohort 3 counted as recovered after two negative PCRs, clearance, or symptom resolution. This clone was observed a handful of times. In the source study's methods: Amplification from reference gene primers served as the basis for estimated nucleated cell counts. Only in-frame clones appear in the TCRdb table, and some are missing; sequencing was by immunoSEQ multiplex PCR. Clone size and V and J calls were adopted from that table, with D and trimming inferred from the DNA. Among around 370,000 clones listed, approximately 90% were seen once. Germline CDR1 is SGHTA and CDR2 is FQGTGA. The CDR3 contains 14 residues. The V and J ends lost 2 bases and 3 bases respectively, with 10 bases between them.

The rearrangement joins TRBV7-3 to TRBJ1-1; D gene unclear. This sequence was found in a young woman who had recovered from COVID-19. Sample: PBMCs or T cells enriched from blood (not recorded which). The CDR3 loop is CASSLVGRDTEAFF. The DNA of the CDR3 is TGTGCCAGCAGCTTAGTAGGGAGGGACACTGAAGCTTTCTTT. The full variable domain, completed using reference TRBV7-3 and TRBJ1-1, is GAGVSQTPSNKVTEKGKYVELRCDPISGHTALYWYRQSLGQGPEFLIYFQGTGAADDSGLPNDRFFAVRPEGSVSTLKIQRTERGDSAVYLCASSLVGRDTEAFFGQGTRLTVV.